Below are 15 T cell receptor beta chains sequenced from a single sample in a study of shared clonotypes between healthy human individuals. The table came from immunoSEQ multiplex PCR; TCRdb's copy has only in-frame clones and leaves some out. In the table there are over 2 million clones, approximately 95% of which are singletons. Sequenced material: naive CD4+ T cells sorted from blood. Documented subset: CD45RA+ positively selected. The source of these receptors is a man between 18 and 35 years old in good health.

The chain links TRBV30 to TRBJ1-2; TRBD1 might be the D (5 bases). V was pared by 3 bases and J by 1 base, with 21 bases between. The V gene's germline CDR1 is GTSNPN and CDR2 SVGIG (reference sequence). This CDR3 spans 17 amino acids. The CDR3 loop reads CAWSSPLGDYFNYGYTF. The CDR3 nucleotides are TGTGCCTGGAGCTCACCTCTAGGGGACTACTTTAACTATGGCTACACCTTC.

The chain employs TRBV5-4 and TRBJ1-3, with 7 bases that match TRBD1. After removal of 5 bases from V and 0 bases from J, the junction contained 11 bases not matched to a gene. The CDR3 runs 17 residues. Germline V gene lookup returns CDR1 SGHNT and CDR2 YYREEE (reference sequence). The CDR3 DNA follows: TGTGCCAGCAGGGATGACAGGGCCCGAAGCTCTGGAAACACCATATATTTT. Its protein is CASRDDRARSSGNTIYF.

This chain joins TRBV7-2 and TRBJ2-1; D uncertain. In germline, CDR1 is SGHTA, CDR2 FQGNSA. V was clipped by 3 bases and J by 10 bases, with 7 bases between them. There are 11 residues in the CDR3. The CDR3 nucleotides read TGTGCCAGCAGCTTTGCCCAAGAGCAGTTCTTC. The encoded protein is CASSFAQEQFF.

The chain uses TRBV30 and TRBJ2-1; unclear D gene. Germline V gives CDR1 GTSNPN, CDR2 SVGIG (reference sequence). The CDR3 covers 16 residues. Trimming took 0 bases from V and 0 from J, leaving 12 bases between them. The CDR3 sequence is CAWSVAVAVSYNEQFF. CDR3 coding DNA: TGTGCCTGGAGTGTGGCGGTGGCCGTCTCCTACAATGAGCAGTTCTTC.

The CDR3 coding sequence is TGTGCCAGCAGCCGGGACTCCCGCACAGATACGCAGTATTTT. Translation: CASSRDSRTDTQYF. The gene calls are TRBV2 and TRBJ2-3, with D tentatively TRBD2 (6 bases). The germline CDR1 and CDR2 sequences are SNHLY and FYNNEI. The CDR3 runs 14 residues. The V end was cut by 6 bases, the J end by 1 base, with 11 bases between.

The rearrangement joins TRBV6-1 to TRBJ1-6, with D perhaps TRBD1 (5 bases). Germline V CDR1 and CDR2: MNHNS, SASEGT. V lost 10 bases and J lost 12, with 16 bases in between. This CDR3 has 12 amino acids. Written as DNA, the CDR3 is TGTGCCACCTTTTCCATCGGGGGACCCCTCCACTTT. As protein: CATFSIGGPLHF.

The chain links TRBV4-1 to TRBJ1-3, with D uncertain. Germline CDR1 and CDR2: MGHRA and YSYEKL. Trimming took 0 bases from V and 9 from J, leaving 12 bases between them. CDR3 length equals 14 residues. CDR3 sequence reads: CASSQDFPAGTIYF. CDR3 DNA: TGCGCCAGCAGCCAAGATTTTCCGGCCGGCACCATATATTTT.

The V gene is TRBV18, the J gene TRBJ1-4, with 8 positions matching TRBD1. This CDR3 has 15 residues. CDR1 and CDR2 (germline): KGHSH, LQKENI. After removal of 5 bases from V and 2 bases from J, the junction contained 4 bases not matched to a gene. This CDR3 is CASSSRTGTNEKLFF. In nucleotides, the CDR3 is TGTGCCAGCTCATCGAGGACAGGGACTAATGAAAAACTGTTTTTT.

J is TRBJ2-2 and V is TRBV9, with D unresolved. The ends were cut back, 2 bases at V and 3 bases at J, with 8 bases in the middle. Looked up from germline, CDR1 is SGDLS and CDR2 is YYNGEE. The CDR3 contains 14 residues. CDR3 nucleotides: TGTGCCAGCAGCGTTCCGCCAGACACCGGGGAGCTGTTTTTT. Translated: CASSVPPDTGELFF.

CDR3 bases: TGTGCCAGTAGTATTCTCGGGGTATCGGGCCTTAGCAATCAGCCCCAGCATTTT. It codes for CASSILGVSGLSNQPQHF. The chain carries TRBV19 and TRBJ1-5; D ambiguous. V shed 3 bases and J shed 0 bases, with 18 bases lying between them. The germline gives CDR1 LNHDA, CDR2 SQIVND (reference sequence). The CDR3 runs to 18 residues.

This clone was detected once. The chain has TRBV29-1 and TRBJ2-7; D uncertain. The CDR3 contains 13 residues. Trimming pared 5 bases from V and 0 bases from J, leaving 11 bases between. Looked up from germline, CDR1 is SQVTM and CDR2 is ANQGSEA. CDR3 region: CSVHKPNSYEQYF. CDR3 bases: TGCAGCGTTCACAAACCAAACTCCTACGAGCAGTACTTC.

This chain's CDR3 is CASSPWTVNIQYF. CDR3 DNA sequence: TGCGCCAGCAGCCCCTGGACTGTAAACATTCAGTACTTC. The rearrangement uses TRBV4-1 and TRBJ2-4; TRBD2 might be the D (5 bases). Trimming stripped 4 bases from V and 6 bases from J, with 10 bases between. The CDR3 runs to 13 residues. The germline gives CDR1 MGHRA, CDR2 YSYEKL.

This sequence joins TRBV6-1 and TRBJ2-2; D is possibly TRBD2 (6 bases). V lost 3 bases to trimming and J lost 5 bases, with 16 bases between them. The CDR3 sequence is 16 residues long. Germline V gene sequence: CDR1 MNHNS, CDR2 SASEGT. CDR3 in amino acids: CASSEPSGRGTGELFF. The CDR3 DNA reads TGTGCCAGCAGTGAGCCAAGCGGCCGGGGGACCGGGGAGCTGTTTTTT.

CDR3 in amino acids: CASSPRVSLGSSGANVLTF. Here the CDR3 DNA reads TGTGCCAGCTCACCCAGGGTAAGCTTAGGCTCCTCTGGGGCCAACGTCCTGACTTTC. The chain combines TRBV18 with TRBJ2-6, with TRBD1 as a possible D gene (5 bases). In germline, CDR1 is KGHSH, CDR2 LQKENI. CDR3 length: 19 amino acids. Deletions cut 3 bases from V and 0 bases from J, with 18 bases between.

The chain recombines TRBV5-1 with TRBJ1-2, with a tentative D call TRBD1 (6 bases). Germline CDR1 is SGHRS and CDR2 is YFSETQ. This CDR3 contains 14 residues. V lost 0 bases and J lost 9, with 15 bases in between. The CDR3 is CASSLDSQGISYTF. As DNA, the CDR3 is TGCGCCAGCAGCTTGGATTCCCAGGGGATCAGCTACACCTTC.